These 27 T cell receptor beta chains were sequenced from one sample in a study of blood T cell repertoires in COVID-19. TCRdb's table, derived via immunoSEQ multiplex PCR, lists solely in-frame clones and lacks some. The sample yields hundreds of thousands of clones, 70% to 90% seen once. Sequencing input: peripheral blood. Source of these receptors: a young woman who had recovered from COVID-19.

V usage is TRBV21-1 and J usage is TRBJ2-2; the table's D call, TRBD1, was not checked against the DNA. TRBV21-1 is described as a pseudogene. The CDR3 covers 19 residues. CDR3 residues: CASSVGTVNVSGYTGELFF. CDR3 DNA sequence: TGTGCCAGCAGCGTCGGGACAGTGAACGTAAGCGGCTACACCGGGGAGCTGTTTTTT.

The chain combines TRBV3-1 (or the pseudogene TRBV3-2) with TRBJ1-1; no definite D call. V was trimmed by 0 bases and J by 7 bases, leaving 12 bases between them. The germline gives CDR1 LGHDT, CDR2 YNNKEL (reference sequence). The CDR3 spans 14 residues. The CDR3 spells CASSQERFLFEAFF. The CDR3 DNA follows: TGTGCCAGCAGCCAAGAGCGCTTCCTATTTGAAGCTTTCTTT.

The chain has TRBV18 and TRBJ2-2, with 10 bases fitting TRBD1. Germline V gene lookup returns CDR1 KGHSH and CDR2 LQKENI. With 5 bases clipped from V and 4 bases from J, the junction kept 4 bases outside the gene matches. CDR3 length: 15 residues. CDR3 nucleotides: TGTGCCAGCTCAAGGGACAGGGGAGCCACCGGGGAGCTGTTTTTT. This sequence encodes CASSRDRGATGELFF.

This clone was observed a single time. The gene calls are TRBV5-1 and TRBJ1-4; TRBD1 matches at 7 bases. The CDR3 length is 14 residues. From germline, CDR1 is SGHRS and CDR2 YFSETQ. V dropped 4 bases and J dropped 7; count of bases not matched to a gene: 7. CDR3 loop: CASSARDSREKLFF. CDR3 sequence (DNA): TGCGCCAGCAGCGCCCGGGACAGCCGTGAAAAACTGTTTTTT.

The chain recombines TRBV6-6 with TRBJ1-1; TRBD1 aligns across 8 bases. The CDR3 runs 14 residues. Germline V gene sequence: CDR1 MNHNY, CDR2 SVGAGI (reference sequence). V gave up 1 base and J gave up 5 bases; unmatched junction bases: 3. CDR3 nucleotides: TGTGCCAGCAGTTACTGGCAGGGGGCTACTGAAGCTTTCTTT. Amino acid sequence: CASSYWQGATEAFF.

The genes are TRBV27 and TRBJ1-4, with TRBD1 matching over 8 bases. The CDR3 spans 15 residues. Germline CDR1 MNHEY, CDR2 SMNVEV (reference sequence). Trimming cost V 5 bases and J 2 bases; bases outside gene matches: 4. CDR3 bases: TGTGCCAGCAGTCCCCGGACAGGGACTAATGAAAAACTGTTTTTT. This gives the protein CASSPRTGTNEKLFF.

This clone was found once. The rearrangement joins TRBV29-1 to TRBJ2-1; 11 bases align to TRBD1. The CDR3 contains 13 residues. Germline V lookup: CDR1 SQVTM, CDR2 ANQGSEA. V trimming: 7 bases; J trimming: 5 bases; junction bases outside the gene matches: 4. CDR3 nucleotides: TGCAGCGGGACAGGGGGCTCGGACAATGAGCAGTTCTTC. It translates to CSGTGGSDNEQFF.

The chain joins TRBV5-6 to TRBJ2-7, with D uncertain. Trimming removed 4 bases at V and 3 bases at J, with 8 bases between. CDR3 size: 12 residues. Germline-derived CDR1 and CDR2 are SGHDT and YYEEEE. CDR3 nucleotides: TGTGCCAGCAGCCTGGCGAGCTACGAGCAGTACTTC. Amino acid sequence: CASSLASYEQYF.

The chain combines TRBV28 with TRBJ1-6; 7 bases match TRBD1. Germline loops: CDR1 MDHEN, CDR2 SYDVKM. CDR3 length: 15 amino acids. V lost 5 bases to trimming and J lost 6 bases; unmatched junction nucleotides: 7. CDR3: CASSPTTGTNSPLHF. The CDR3 DNA sequence: TGTGCCAGCAGTCCGACGACAGGGACTAATTCACCCCTCCACTTT. The full variable domain, with the rest looked up from reference TRBV28 and TRBJ1-6, is DVKVTQSSRYLVKRTGEKVFLECVQDMDHENMFWYRQDPGLGLRLIYFSYDVKMKEKGDIPEGYSVSREKKERFSLILESASTNQTSMYLCASSPTTGTNSPLHFGNGTRLTVT.

The chain recombines TRBV12-3 or TRBV12-4 with TRBJ1-6; D gene uncertain. Trimming stripped 4 bases from V and 7 bases from J, with 8 bases between. The CDR3 extends over 13 amino acids. The CDR3 spells CASSWTGNSPLHF. As DNA, the CDR3 is TGTGCCAGCAGTTGGACTGGCAATTCACCCCTCCACTTT.

The chain recombines TRBV5-1 with TRBJ2-5; D might be TRBD2 (5 bases). Looked up from germline, CDR1 is SGHRS and CDR2 is YFSETQ. The ends were cut back, 5 bases at V and 5 bases at J, with 22 bases in the middle. The CDR3 contains 16 residues. This CDR3 is CASSQPTGRYYETQYF. The CDR3 DNA is TGCGCCAGCAGTCAACCCACGGGGAGATATTACGAGACCCAGTACTTC.

This chain connects TRBV27 to TRBJ2-3; TRBD2 matches 7 bases. With V trimmed by 2 bases and J by 1 base, 3 bases remained unmatched. CDR3 length equals 15 residues. CDR1 is MNHEY and CDR2 is SMNVEV in the germline V gene (reference sequence). The CDR3 bases are TGTGCCAGCAGTTTAAGGCTAGCGGGCACAGATACGCAGTATTTT. Translated, it gives CASSLRLAGTDTQYF.

This chain joins TRBV10-3 and TRBJ2-2; TRBD1 might be the D (5 bases). Germline CDR1 ENHRY, CDR2 SYGVKD. Trimming removed 7 bases at V and 4 bases at J, with 13 bases between. This CDR3 spans 14 amino acids. The CDR3 DNA is TGTGCCATCACTAACGCCCAGGGCACCGGGGAGCTGTTTTTT. Translation: CAITNAQGTGELFF.

This clone was observed a single time. This chain joins TRBV28 and TRBJ1-2; perhaps TRBD1 as D (5 bases). The CDR3 sequence is 14 residues long. V lost 4 bases to trimming and J lost 4 bases, with 13 bases between them. Germline V gene lookup returns CDR1 MDHEN and CDR2 SYDVKM. The CDR3 DNA reads TGTGCCAGCAGTTCCGCTGGGGGGTCCTATGGCTACACCTTC. Amino acids: CASSSAGGSYGYTF.

This chain uses TRBV6-5 with TRBJ2-3; 9 bases are shared with TRBD2. V was pared by 4 bases and J by 1 base, with 3 bases of the junction left unmatched. The germline V gene encodes CDR1 MNHEY and CDR2 SVGAGI. The CDR3 extends over 15 amino acids. This CDR3 is CASSFQRGGTDTQYF. The CDR3 coding sequence is TGTGCCAGCAGTTTTCAGCGGGGGGGCACAGATACGCAGTATTTT.

In this sample, this clone turned up once. The sample contains more than one DNA sequence encoding this CDR3. The CDR3: CASSRTGGTEAFF. CDR3 DNA sequence: TGTGCCAGCAGTAGGACAGGGGGAACTGAAGCTTTCTTT. This chain connects TRBV12-3 or TRBV12-4 to TRBJ1-1, with 10 bases aligning to TRBD1. Losses at the gene ends were 5 bases for V and 5 bases for J; bases not matched to a gene: 2. This CDR3 is built from 13 residues.

A word on this clone: This sample also contains other DNA sequences that code for the same CDR3. The rearrangement uses TRBV18 and TRBJ1-3, with D possibly matching TRBD1 (5 bases). Trimming stripped 3 bases from V and 0 bases from J, with 6 bases between. The germline V gene encodes CDR1 KGHSH and CDR2 LQKENI. This CDR3 is built from 14 residues. The CDR3 DNA is TGTGCCAGCTCACCCCAGGGCTCTGGAAACACCATATATTTT. It specifies CASSPQGSGNTIYF.

The chain uses TRBV11-2 and TRBJ2-5; 7 bases line up with TRBD1. The junction had 2 bases not matched to a gene; V was cut back by 3 bases and J by 1 base. Germline assignment: CDR1 SGHAT and CDR2 FQNNGV. The CDR3 is 14 amino acids. The CDR3 protein is CASSLRQGQETQYF. CDR3 nucleotides: TGTGCCAGCAGCTTGAGACAGGGCCAAGAGACCCAGTACTTC. Full variable domain (outside the CDR3, taken from reference TRBV11-2 and TRBJ2-5): EAGVAQSPRYKIIEKRQSVAFWCNPISGHATLYWYQQILGQGPKLLIQFQNNGVVDDSQLPKDRFSAERLKGVDSTLKIQPAKLEDSAVYLCASSLRQGQETQYFGPGTRLLVL.

The V gene is TRBV28, the J gene TRBJ2-5, with TRBD2 matching 7 bases. Trimming took 0 bases from V and 6 from J; bases not matched to a gene: 10. The CDR3 totals 16 residues. Germline V CDR1 and CDR2: MDHEN, SYDVKM. The CDR3 bases are TGTGCCAGCAGTTTATGGCCCCAAGCGGGGATGAAGACCCAGTACTTC. This sequence encodes CASSLWPQAGMKTQYF. Complete variable domain (other parts from reference TRBV28 and TRBJ2-5): DVKVTQSSRYLVKRTGEKVFLECVQDMDHENMFWYRQDPGLGLRLIYFSYDVKMKEKGDIPEGYSVSREKKERFSLILESASTNQTSMYLCASSLWPQAGMKTQYFGPGTRLLVL.

The V gene is TRBV2, the J gene TRBJ2-1; 8 bases line up with TRBD1. The CDR3 has 16 amino acids. Unmatched junction bases numbered 3, after V lost 2 bases and J lost 0 bases. CDR1 and CDR2 (germline): SNHLY, FYNNEI. CDR3 protein: CASSERTGPSYNEQFF. In nucleotides, the CDR3 is TGTGCCAGCAGTGAACGGACAGGGCCCTCCTACAATGAGCAGTTCTTC.

Of note for this clone: Different DNA sequences within this sample yield the same CDR3. This sequence joins TRBV2 and TRBJ1-5, with no clear D. Trimming pared 4 bases from V and 3 bases from J, leaving 4 bases between. The germline V gene has CDR1 SNHLY and CDR2 FYNNEI. CDR3 length: 12 residues. This CDR3 reads CASSGLNQPQHF. Here the CDR3 DNA reads TGTGCCAGCAGTGGGCTCAATCAGCCCCAGCATTTT.

The chain recombines TRBV12-3 or TRBV12-4 with TRBJ1-2; no firm D call. The CDR3 covers 13 residues. V was cut by 2 bases and J by 2 bases, with 6 bases left in between. The CDR3 nucleotides read TGTGCCAGCAGTTTAAGAGGAAACTATGGCTACACCTTC. It yields the protein CASSLRGNYGYTF.

The chain couples TRBV19 to TRBJ1-5; 8 bases fit TRBD1. CDR1 and CDR2 from the germline V gene are LNHDA and SQIVND (reference sequence). The CDR3 extends over 15 amino acids. J gave up 4 bases and V 2 bases, and 4 bases lay outside the gene matches. The CDR3 nucleotides read TGTGCCAGTAGTATACCCACAGGGGGAAATCAGCCCCAGCATTTT. Translation: CASSIPTGGNQPQHF.

The J gene is TRBJ1-2, the V gene TRBV19, with 12 bases identical to TRBD1. The CDR3 spans 16 residues. The V segment lost 5 bases and the J segment 3 bases; nucleotides outside the gene matches: 7. The germline CDR1 and CDR2 sequences are LNHDA and SQIVND (reference sequence). The CDR3 loop reads CASSPGTGGVDYGYTF. CDR3 nucleotides: TGTGCCAGTAGTCCAGGGACAGGGGGCGTCGACTATGGCTACACCTTC.

V gene TRBV29-1 combines with J gene TRBJ1-6; 9 bases line up with TRBD1. Germline V gene data show CDR1 as SQVTM and CDR2 as ANQGSEA. V shed 0 bases, J shed 14 bases, and the junction held 14 bases outside the gene matches. The CDR3 runs 16 residues. The CDR3 DNA is TGCAGCGTTGAAGATCGGGACAGGGACGGCGGTGTGGCCCTCCACTTT. It encodes CSVEDRDRDGGVALHF.

The chain joins TRBV19 to TRBJ2-1, with TRBD2 as a possible D gene (7 bases). CDR3 length: 16 amino acids. Germline CDR1 LNHDA, CDR2 SQIVND (reference sequence). V lost 4 bases and J lost 8, with 21 bases in between. The CDR3 here is CASSTTGGIRPDEQFF. The CDR3, as DNA: TGTGCCAGTAGTACTACGGGGGGCATCCGTCCCGATGAGCAGTTCTTC.

The chain couples TRBV12-3 or TRBV12-4 to TRBJ2-7; perhaps TRBD2 as D (5 bases). This CDR3 region has 13 residues. Trimming took off 6 bases at V and 2 bases at J, with 11 bases between the two ends. This CDR3 reads CASREAGAYEQYF. In DNA, the CDR3 is TGTGCCAGCAGGGAGGCGGGTGCCTACGAGCAGTACTTC.